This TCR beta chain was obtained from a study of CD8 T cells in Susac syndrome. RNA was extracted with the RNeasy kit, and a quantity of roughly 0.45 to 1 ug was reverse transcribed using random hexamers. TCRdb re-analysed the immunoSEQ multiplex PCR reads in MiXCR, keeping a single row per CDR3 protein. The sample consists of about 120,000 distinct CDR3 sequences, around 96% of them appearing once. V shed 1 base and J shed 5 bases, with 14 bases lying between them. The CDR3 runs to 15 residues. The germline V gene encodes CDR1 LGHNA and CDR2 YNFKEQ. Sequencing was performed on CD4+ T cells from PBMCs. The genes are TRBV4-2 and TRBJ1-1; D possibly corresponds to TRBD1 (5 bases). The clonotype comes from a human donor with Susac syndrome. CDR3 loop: CASSQASLGGTEAFF. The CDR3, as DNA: TGTGCCAGCAGCCAAGCTTCGCTGGGGGGAACTGAAGCTTTCTTT.